A single sample is the source of the 27 T cell receptor beta chains below, sequenced in a study of T cell changes during pregnancy in multiple sclerosis. The protocol was immunoSEQ multiplex PCR, while the TCRdb copy is restricted to in-frame clones and leaves out a portion. The table lists around 65,000 clones, around 90% of them singletons. The material was peripheral blood, obtained in the first trimester of pregnancy. These receptors were obtained from a female donor in good health, enrolled as a control in a pregnancy study.

V usage is TRBV27 and J usage is TRBJ2-1, with D possibly TRBD1 on 6 matching bases. The CDR3 sequence is 13 residues long. Germline loops: CDR1 MNHEY, CDR2 SMNVEV (reference sequence). The V end lost 3 bases, the J end lost 11 bases, and 14 bases lay between the germline ends. The CDR3 is CASSLRGRGKQFF. CDR3 coding DNA: TGTGCCAGCAGTTTGAGGGGTAGGGGGAAGCAGTTCTTC.

The chain links TRBV7-6 to TRBJ2-7; TRBD2 is a possible D gene (7 bases). The CDR3 extends over 15 amino acids. CDR1 and CDR2 (germline): SGHVS, FNYEAQ. The germline V and J ends were trimmed by 1 base and 1 base, with 11 bases remaining between them. The chain's CDR3 is CASSLEGGDSYEQYF. The CDR3 DNA sequence: TGTGCCAGCAGCTTAGAGGGGGGGGATTCCTACGAGCAGTACTTC.

This rearrangement joins TRBV27 to TRBJ2-5, with TRBD1 as a possible D gene (5 bases). The end of the DNA is better explained by TRBJ2-7, so the J call may be wrong. This CDR3 region has 15 residues. Per germline, CDR1 MNHEY and CDR2 SMNVEV (reference sequence). CDR3 residues: CASSSYPDSSYEQYF. CDR3 coding DNA: TGTGCCAGCAGCTCTTACCCCGACAGTTCCTACGAGCAGTACTTC.

This clone came up once. The chain couples TRBV5-1 to TRBJ2-3; 16 nucleotides align to TRBD2. Germline lookup yields CDR1 SGHRS and CDR2 YFSETQ. CDR3 length: 16 residues. With 0 bases clipped from V and 7 bases from J, the junction kept 2 bases outside the gene matches. The CDR3 nucleotides read TGCGCCAGCAGCTTGGCGGGACTAGCGGGGGGGAATACGCAGTATTTT. Translation gives CASSLAGLAGGNTQYF.

V usage is TRBV6-5 and J usage is TRBJ1-5; D not resolved. CDR1 and CDR2 from the germline V gene are MNHEY and SVGAGI. The CDR3 spans 14 residues. V lost 7 bases and J 2 bases, leaving 12 bases between the germline ends. The CDR3 region has the DNA TGTGCCAGCACAATCAGCGAGGGCAATCAGCCCCAGCATTTT. This gives the protein CASTISEGNQPQHF.

This chain links TRBV19 with TRBJ1-2, with D possibly matching TRBD1 (6 bases). Trimming took 6 bases from V and 4 from J, leaving 24 bases between them. CDR1 is LNHDA, CDR2 SQIVND, per germline (reference sequence). The CDR3 is 17 amino acids. CDR3 loop: CASSTQGHRGSGYGYTF. The DNA of the CDR3 is TGTGCCAGTAGCACACAGGGCCACCGGGGCAGTGGCTATGGCTACACCTTC.

The genes are TRBV28 and TRBJ1-2; D not certain. V dropped 6 bases and J dropped 1 base, with 15 bases sitting between them. CDR3 length: 15 residues. CDR1 MDHEN and CDR2 SYDVKM come from the germline V gene. CDR3 residues: CASRGGGGINYGYTF. The CDR3 region has the DNA TGTGCCAGCAGAGGAGGCGGAGGCATTAACTATGGCTACACCTTC.

This clone was seen only a few times. The chain links TRBV29-1 to TRBJ1-1; 7 nucleotides line up with TRBD1. The V gene end was trimmed by 5 bases and the J gene end by 4 bases; junction bases not matched to a gene: 7. Germline loops: CDR1 SQVTM, CDR2 ANQGSEA. The CDR3 runs to 13 residues. The CDR3 DNA sequence: TGCAGCGTTAAACCGGGACAGATCACTGAAGCTTTCTTT. This gives the protein CSVKPGQITEAFF.

CDR3 protein: CASTGGGAGEKLFF. In DNA, the CDR3 is TGTGCCAGTACCGGGGGGGGAGCTGGTGAAAAACTGTTTTTT. This chain joins TRBV19 and TRBJ1-4, with D maybe TRBD1 (5 bases). This CDR3 comprises 14 residues. V gave up 7 bases and J gave up 7 bases, with 16 bases separating them. Per the germline V gene, CDR1 is LNHDA and CDR2 is SQIVND (reference sequence).

V gene TRBV27 combines with J gene TRBJ2-1, with a weak D call TRBD2 (6 bases). Germline-derived CDR1 and CDR2 are MNHEY and SMNVEV (reference sequence). The ends were cut back, 2 bases at V and 2 bases at J, with 7 bases in the middle. CDR3 length: 14 amino acids. The CDR3 loop reads CASSLAGPYNEQFF. Written as DNA, the CDR3 is TGTGCCAGCAGTTTAGCGGGACCCTACAATGAGCAGTTCTTC.

The V gene is TRBV4-2, the J gene TRBJ2-5, with 9 bases lining up with TRBD2. The CDR3 has 15 residues. The germline V gene encodes CDR1 LGHNA and CDR2 YNFKEQ. V gave up 0 bases and J gave up 1 base; unmatched junction bases: 0. The CDR3 loop is CASSQERGGQETQYF. CDR3 sequence (DNA): TGTGCCAGCAGCCAAGAGCGGGGGGGCCAAGAGACCCAGTACTTC.

The CDR3 here is CASSQEGTGEGYTF. The CDR3 nucleotides are TGCGCCAGCAGCCAAGAGGGGACAGGGGAGGGCTACACCTTC. The gene calls are TRBV4-3 and TRBJ1-2, with 10 bases identical to TRBD1. The CDR3 is 14 amino acids. V gave up 0 bases and J gave up 8 bases; unmatched junction bases: 3. CDR1 is LGHNA, CDR2 YSLEER, per germline.

The V call is TRBV6-1, the J call TRBJ1-1; the D is unclear. The V gene lost 8 bases and the J gene lost 3 bases, with 10 bases spanning the gap. Per the germline V gene, CDR1 is MNHNS and CDR2 is SASEGT. The CDR3 is 12 amino acids. For the CDR3, the DNA is TGTGCCAGCCGTGGGCAGTACACTGAAGCTTTCTTT. Protein sequence: CASRGQYTEAFF.

This chain connects TRBV2 to TRBJ2-6; D is undetermined. V lost 8 bases to trimming and J lost 0 bases, with 2 bases between them. Germline V gene lookup returns CDR1 SNHLY and CDR2 FYNNEI. There are 12 residues in the CDR3. The CDR3 DNA reads as TGTGCCAGCCACTCTGGGGCCAACGTCCTGACTTTC. This translates into CASHSGANVLTF.

The chain recombines TRBV18 with TRBJ1-4; TRBD1 matches at 7 bases. Trimming at V came to 8 bases and at J to 4 bases, leaving 7 bases not matched to a gene. The V gene's germline CDR1 is KGHSH and CDR2 LQKENI. CDR3 size: 14 residues. The CDR3 DNA reads as TGTGCCAGCCGCACCGGGACAGATAATGAAAAACTGTTTTTT. It yields the protein CASRTGTDNEKLFF.

The chain employs TRBV6-4 and TRBJ2-7; 9 positions match TRBD1. The V and J ends lost 3 bases and 6 bases, in that order; junction bases with no gene match: 3. Germline V CDR1 and CDR2: MRHNA, SNTAGT. The CDR3 sequence is 13 residues long. For the CDR3, the DNA is TGTGCCAGCAGTGAACACAGGGGGCTCGAGCAGTACTTC. Translated, it gives CASSEHRGLEQYF.

The chain has TRBV9 and TRBJ1-6; a possible D gene is TRBD1 (6 bases). The CDR3 loop spans 16 amino acids. Trimming took 0 bases from V and 7 from J, leaving 14 bases between them. CDR1 SGDLS and CDR2 YYNGEE come from the germline V gene. For the CDR3, the DNA is TGTGCCAGCAGCGTAGGGGGGACACGAGGAAATTCACCCCTCCACTTT. It codes for CASSVGGTRGNSPLHF.

This clone was seen only once. The J gene is TRBJ1-3, the V gene TRBV6-5, with TRBD1 as a possible D gene (5 bases). This CDR3 is built from 14 residues. V dropped 0 bases and J dropped 3 bases, with 6 bases sitting between them. Germline V gene lookup returns CDR1 MNHEY and CDR2 SVGAGI. In DNA, the CDR3 is TGTGCCAGCAGTTACTCAGGGGATGGAAACACCATATATTTT. Translation: CASSYSGDGNTIYF.

This chain connects TRBV4-2 to TRBJ2-1, with a possible D match to TRBD2 (6 bases). The germline CDR1 and CDR2 sequences are LGHNA and YNFKEQ. V was cut by 4 bases and J by 2 bases, with 12 bases left in between. The CDR3 extends over 15 amino acids. The CDR3 region is CASSPSAGTYNEQFF. CDR3 sequence (DNA): TGTGCCAGCAGCCCCTCGGCGGGGACCTACAATGAGCAGTTCTTC.

This sequence joins TRBV11-3 and TRBJ1-1; D may be TRBD1 (6 bases). This CDR3 region has 15 residues. Trimming pared 5 bases from V and 1 base from J, leaving 14 bases between. CDR1 is SGHNT and CDR2 is YENEEA in the germline V gene. The CDR3 spells CASSHRDKPNTEAFF. In nucleotides, the CDR3 is TGTGCCAGCAGCCACCGGGACAAACCGAACACTGAAGCTTTCTTT.

The chain is built from TRBV7-8 and TRBJ1-1, with 7 nucleotides matching TRBD1. Germline CDR1 and CDR2: SGHVS and FQNEAQ. This CDR3 comprises 18 residues. V was pared by 2 bases and J by 1 base, with 13 bases of the junction left unmatched. CDR3 bases: TGTGCCAGCAGCTTAACAGAGGGGGCGAATTTAGGGAACACTGAAGCTTTCTTT. Its translation: CASSLTEGANLGNTEAFF.

The chain combines TRBV5-1 with TRBJ1-4, with D perhaps matching TRBD1 (6 bases). The V gene lost 3 bases and the J gene lost 2 bases, with 8 bases spanning the gap. This CDR3 region has 14 residues. CDR1 SGHRS and CDR2 YFSETQ come from the germline V gene. The CDR3 nucleotides are TGCGCCAGCAGCTCAGGGGATACTAATGAAAAACTGTTTTTT. Translation gives CASSSGDTNEKLFF.

The rearrangement links TRBV7-2 to TRBJ2-6; TRBD2 might be the D (5 bases). This CDR3 spans 17 amino acids. Trimming removed 1 base at V and 4 bases at J, with 14 bases between. CDR1 and CDR2 (germline): SGHTA, FQGNSA. In nucleotides, the CDR3 is TGTGCCAGCAGCTTAGATGTACGGGGATACGGGGCCAACGTCCTGACTTTC. This sequence encodes CASSLDVRGYGANVLTF.

The gene calls are TRBV25-1 and TRBJ1-4; possible D gene TRBD1, 5 bases. Germline loops: CDR1 MGHDK, CDR2 SYGVNS. This CDR3 comprises 14 residues. Trimming took off 5 bases at V and 2 bases at J, with 9 bases between the two ends. Here the CDR3 DNA reads TGTGCCAGCAGTAGACGGGGGACTAATGAAAAACTGTTTTTT. Translated: CASSRRGTNEKLFF. Full variable domain (missing parts from reference TRBV25-1 and TRBJ1-4): EADIYQTPRYLVIGTGKKITLECSQTMGHDKMYWYQQDPGMELHLIHYSYGVNSTEKGDLSSESTVSRIRTEHFPLTLESARPSHTSQYLCASSRRGTNEKLFFGSGTQLSVL.

V and J are TRBV6-1 and TRBJ1-1; no definite D call. V shed 2 bases and J shed 0 bases, with 10 bases lying between them. The CDR3 covers 15 residues. Germline CDR1 and CDR2: MNHNS and SASEGT. CDR3 sequence: CASSETRVVNTEAFF. The CDR3 coding sequence is TGTGCCAGCAGTGAAACCCGCGTAGTGAACACTGAAGCTTTCTTT.

The chain employs TRBV11-3 and TRBJ2-1; 9 positions agree with TRBD2. The CDR3 is made up of 16 amino acids. Germline-derived CDR1 and CDR2 are SGHNT and YENEEA. V lost 2 bases, J lost 7 bases, and 9 bases stayed unmatched. CDR3 region: CASSLYPAGGVNEQFF. CDR3 coding DNA: TGTGCCAGCAGCTTATACCCAGCGGGAGGAGTGAATGAGCAGTTCTTC.

V gene TRBV29-1 combines with J gene TRBJ2-7; D unclear. The V end lost 0 bases, the J end lost 4 bases, and 4 bases lay between the germline ends. There are 11 residues in the CDR3. Germline V gene lookup returns CDR1 SQVTM and CDR2 ANQGSEA. CDR3 in DNA: TGCAGCGTTGAAGATTCGTACGAGCAGTACTTC. Its translation: CSVEDSYEQYF.